This TCR beta chain derives from a study of blood T cell repertoires in COVID-19. Study information: The samples span acute and convalescent COVID-19 from the United States, Italy and Spain. Sample material is recorded as cDNA or gDNA derived from T cells, B-cell-depleted T cells, or PBMCs.

CDR1 and CDR2 from the germline V gene are GTSNPN and SVGIG (reference sequence). V lost 4 bases, J lost 6 bases, and 6 bases stayed unmatched. This CDR3 is built from 14 residues. As processed by the authors: Reference gene primers were amplified, and this amplification served to estimate nucleated cell counts. Some clones are missing from TCRdb's copy, which holds only in-frame ones; the method was immunoSEQ multiplex PCR. V, J and clone size derive from that table, while D and trimming were established from the DNA sequence. This sample yields some 250,000 clones, of which about 86% are seen a single time; 4.5% to 6.5% belongs to the top ten.

The clonotype comes from an older man with acute or convalescent COVID-19. Material for sequencing was peripheral blood. The chain carries TRBV30 and TRBJ1-3; 10 bases line up with TRBD1. The CDR3, as DNA: TGTGCCTGGACCTCCGGGACAGGGGAAAACACCATATATTTT. Translating gives CAWTSGTGENTIYF.